Listed here are 27 T cell receptor beta chains from one sample, sequenced in a study of T cells after yellow fever vaccination (dated 2019 in TCRdb). The treatment or condition label of this sample denotes: live attenuated yellow fever vaccine strain. The library was obtained by 5' RACE. This sample was sequenced with an Illumina HiSeq 2500. In TCRdb, the public reads were trimmed at Q25 with fastp and aligned with MiXCR, with productive beta chains retained. Every distinct CDR3 protein forms one entry, paired with its most common genes and DNA. The sample table lists a few hundred thousand distinct CDR3 sequences, around 16% of them with a count of one. Of the sample, 15% to 20% falls within the top ten clones. The specimen was PBMCs, collected about 5 days after the first yellow fever vaccination. The receptor source for this set is a man aged 18 to 29 who received the YFV17D yellow fever vaccine.

This clonotype was picked up a small number of times. The V gene is TRBV5-1, the J gene TRBJ1-1; possible D gene TRBD1, 5 bases. V lost 0 bases, J lost 2 bases, and 11 bases lay in between. The CDR3 is made up of 15 amino acids. The germline CDR1 and CDR2 sequences are SGHRS and YFSETQ. The DNA of the CDR3 is TGCGCCAGCAGCTTGGTGTTTGGGGCTAACACTGAAGCTTTCTTT. Encoded protein: CASSLVFGANTEAFF.

This rearrangement joins TRBV29-1 to TRBJ1-2; 11 bases fit TRBD1. The V segment lost 7 bases and the J segment 7 bases; nucleotides outside the gene matches: 8. Germline values: CDR1 SQVTM, CDR2 ANQGSEA. This CDR3 contains 13 residues. The CDR3 here is CSGGDRGRFGYTF. In DNA form, the CDR3 reads TGCAGCGGCGGGGACAGGGGGAGATTTGGCTACACCTTC.

In its sample, this clonotype was seen a few times. This chain joins TRBV12-3 or TRBV12-4 and TRBJ2-5; D tentatively reads TRBD1 or TRBD2 (6 bases each). Trimming stripped 3 bases from V and 5 bases from J, with 13 bases between. The CDR3 loop spans 14 amino acids. The CDR3 sequence: CASSFRGQRETQYF. The CDR3 DNA reads as TGTGCCAGCAGTTTTCGGGGGCAGCGGGAGACCCAGTACTTC.

This clonotype was seen a handful of times. CDR3 nucleotides: TGTGCCAGCCGGGACCTGGGGGAGACCCAGTACTTC. Its protein product is CASRDLGETQYF. This chain uses TRBV6-5 with TRBJ2-5; D is tentatively TRBD1 or TRBD2 (5 bases each). The germline gives CDR1 MNHEY, CDR2 SVGAGI. Trimming took off 8 bases at V and 5 bases at J, with 12 bases between the two ends. The CDR3 has 12 amino acids.

This clonotype was found many times. Relative to the germline gene, one junction end is altered; a read error may explain this. The V gene is TRBV7-2, the J gene TRBJ2-1; D might be TRBD1 (6 bases). CDR1 and CDR2 from the germline V gene are SGHTA and FQGNSA. CDR3 size: 14 residues. The chain's CDR3 is CASSLGGLYNEQFF. DNA of the CDR3: TGTGCCAGCAGTTTAGGGGGTCTCTACAATGAGCAGTTCTTC.

The chain is built from TRBV19 and TRBJ1-4, with D tentatively TRBD1 (5 bases). The ends were cut back, 8 bases at V and 4 bases at J, with 11 bases in the middle. CDR1 is LNHDA, CDR2 SQIVND, per germline (reference sequence). This CDR3 contains 13 residues. CDR3 nucleotide sequence: TGTGCCAGTTTGGGCAGGGTTAATGAAAAACTGTTTTTT. This translates into CASLGRVNEKLFF.

This clonotype has a handful of counts. The chain uses TRBV2 and TRBJ2-5; D possibly corresponds to TRBD2 (5 bases). CDR1 is SNHLY, CDR2 FYNNEI, per germline. This CDR3 comprises 13 residues. Trimming took off 8 bases at V and 0 bases at J, with 10 bases between the two ends. The CDR3 region is CASQWENQETQYF. The CDR3, as DNA: TGTGCCAGCCAATGGGAGAACCAAGAGACCCAGTACTTC.

This clonotype was counted at least ten times. The chain has TRBV27 and TRBJ2-7; D perhaps matches TRBD2 (7 bases). The germline gives CDR1 MNHEY, CDR2 SMNVEV (reference sequence). V shed 8 bases and J shed 1 base, with 27 bases lying between them. The CDR3 is made up of 18 amino acids. The CDR3 DNA follows: TGTGCCAGCGGACGACCACCTAAACAGGGAGGGACTTCCTACGAGCAGTACGTC. Its translation: CASGRPPKQGGTSYEQYV.

This clonotype was recorded a few times. CDR3 protein: CASSILAGSDAYSYEQYF. In nucleotides, the CDR3 is TGTGCCAGTAGTATACTCGCTGGGTCGGACGCGTACTCCTACGAGCAGTACTTC. This chain connects TRBV19 to TRBJ2-7; unclear D gene. Germline CDR1 is LNHDA and CDR2 is SQIVND (reference sequence). V was pared by 2 bases and J by 0 bases, with 20 bases between. The CDR3 is 18 amino acids. Full variable domain (rest looked up from reference TRBV19 and TRBJ2-7): DGGITQSPKYLFRKEGQNVTLSCEQNLNHDAMYWYRQDPGQGLRLIYYSQIVNDFQKGDIAEGYSVSREKKESFPLTVTSAQKNPTAFYLCASSILAGSDAYSYEQYFGPGTRLTVT.

This clonotype has only a few counts. J is TRBJ2-3 and V is TRBV12-3 or TRBV12-4; D might be TRBD1 or TRBD2, each matching 5 bases. CDR3 length equals 16 residues. With 2 bases removed from V and 1 base from J, the gap between germline ends came to 13 bases. As DNA, the CDR3 is TGTGCCAGCAGTTTATCGGGGCTAGCACGCACAGATACGCAGTATTTT. The encoded protein is CASSLSGLARTDTQYF.

In its sample, this clonotype was seen many times. The chain recombines TRBV5-1 with TRBJ2-5; perhaps TRBD2 as D (6 bases). CDR3 length equals 14 residues. The germline gives CDR1 SGHRS, CDR2 YFSETQ. Trimming removed 0 bases at V and 3 bases at J, with 9 bases between. The DNA for the CDR3 is TGCGCCAGCAGCTTGGTCGGGACTGAAGAGACCCAGTACTTC. Protein: CASSLVGTEETQYF.

This clonotype occurred a few times. The V gene is TRBV6-2 or TRBV6-3, the J gene TRBJ1-5; no definite D call. The ends were cut back, 0 bases at V and 2 bases at J, with 11 bases in the middle. Germline V lookup: CDR1 MNHEY, CDR2 SVGEGT. The length of the CDR3 is 16 residues. DNA for the CDR3: TGTGCCAGCAGTTACTCTATCATCCGGGGCAATCAGCCCCAGCATTTT. This gives the protein CASSYSIIRGNQPQHF.

The chain recombines TRBV25-1 with TRBJ2-3, with TRBD2 matching 8 bases. The CDR3 covers 15 residues. V dropped 5 bases and J dropped 6; count of bases not matched to a gene: 10. Germline values: CDR1 MGHDK, CDR2 SYGVNS. Here the CDR3 reads CASSLPGTSRDTQYF. The CDR3 nucleotides read TGTGCCAGCAGTCTTCCTGGGACTAGTCGGGATACGCAGTATTTT.

This clonotype showed up just a few times. V usage is TRBV4-3 and J usage is TRBJ2-1, with TRBD2 identical over 12 bases. J gave up 10 bases and V 2 bases, and 6 bases lay outside the gene matches. Germline V gives CDR1 LGHNA, CDR2 YSLEER. CDR3 length equals 15 residues. CDR3 bases: TGCGCCAGCAGCCAATTCCGACTAGCGGGGGACGAGCAGTTCTTC. It translates to CASSQFRLAGDEQFF.

CDR3 in amino acids: CATSSTPSYEQYF. The CDR3, as DNA: TGTGCCACCAGCAGTACACCCTCCTACGAGCAGTACTTC. The chain is built from TRBV15 and TRBJ2-7; D gene ambiguous. CDR3 length equals 13 residues. CDR1 LNHNV and CDR2 YYDKDF come from the germline V gene (reference sequence). The V and J ends lost 3 bases and 0 bases respectively, with 6 bases between them.

The chain employs TRBV24-1 and TRBJ2-1; no clear D. CDR3 length equals 14 residues. The ends were cut back, 9 bases at V and 0 bases at J, with 11 bases in the middle. The germline V gene encodes CDR1 KGHDR and CDR2 SFDVKD. CDR3 sequence (DNA): TGTGCCACCGGACGAGCTAGCTCCTACAATGAGCAGTTCTTC. It encodes CATGRASSYNEQFF.

This clonotype was observed a handful of times. The V call is TRBV5-1, the J call TRBJ2-7, with D tentatively TRBD1 (6 bases). This CDR3 spans 15 amino acids. V shed 0 bases and J shed 6 bases, with 16 bases lying between them. CDR1 and CDR2 from the germline V gene are SGHRS and YFSETQ. Here the CDR3 DNA reads TGCGCCAGCAGCTTGGGCCAAACAGGGAGTGTCGAGCAGTACTTC. Protein product: CASSLGQTGSVEQYF. Drawing the rest from reference TRBV5-1 and TRBJ2-7, the complete variable domain is KAGVTQTPRYLIKTRGQQVTLSCSPISGHRSVSWYQQTPGQGLQFLFEYFSETQRNKGNFPGRFSGRQFSNSRSEMNVSTLELGDSALYLCASSLGQTGSVEQYFGPGTRLTVT.

This clonotype was detected ten times or more. The chain combines TRBV18 with TRBJ1-2; the D is unclear. Per germline, CDR1 KGHSH and CDR2 LQKENI. Trimming took off 6 bases at V and 3 bases at J, with 5 bases between the two ends. This CDR3 has 11 residues. The CDR3 nucleotides are TGTGCCAGCTCCCAGGACTATGGCTACACCTTC. Translation gives CASSQDYGYTF.

This clonotype occurred a few times. The chain recombines TRBV14 with TRBJ1-5; D is possibly TRBD1 (5 bases). CDR1 and CDR2 from the germline V gene are SGHDN and FVKESK. Trimming removed 0 bases from V and 7 bases from J, with 10 bases in between. This CDR3 spans 14 amino acids. CDR3 sequence reads: CASSQDGWGQPQHF. DNA of the CDR3: TGTGCCAGCAGCCAAGATGGGTGGGGGCAGCCCCAGCATTTT.

This clonotype was detected a few times. The genes are TRBV20-1 and TRBJ2-5, with 7 nucleotides matching TRBD2. Trimming took 1 base from V and 2 from J; bases not matched to a gene: 7. The V gene's germline CDR1 is DFQATT and CDR2 SNEGSKA (reference sequence). There are 15 residues in the CDR3. CDR3 protein: CSARAGGGFQETQYF. The DNA of the CDR3 is TGCAGTGCTAGAGCCGGGGGAGGGTTTCAAGAGACCCAGTACTTC.

The sample holds a few counts of this clonotype. This chain connects TRBV4-2 to TRBJ2-7; D is ambiguous. This CDR3 has 15 amino acids. V was pared by 3 bases and J by 2 bases, with 14 bases between. The germline V gene encodes CDR1 LGHNA and CDR2 YNFKEQ. The CDR3 loop is CASSHQTGLPYEQYV. The CDR3, as DNA: TGTGCCAGCAGCCATCAGACCGGGCTGCCCTACGAGCAGTACGTC.

This clonotype occurred a few times. The rearrangement uses TRBV4-1 and TRBJ1-4; D ambiguous. V dropped 4 bases and J dropped 0 bases, with 9 bases sitting between them. CDR1 is MGHRA, CDR2 YSYEKL, per germline. The CDR3 sequence is 15 residues long. Here the CDR3 reads CASSRGRATNEKLFF. The CDR3 region has the DNA TGCGCCAGCAGCCGAGGGCGAGCAACTAATGAAAAACTGTTTTTT.

This clonotype was picked up a small number of times. This sequence joins TRBV20-1 and TRBJ2-5; 12 bases are a match to TRBD2. This CDR3 region has 14 residues. With 6 bases clipped from V and 4 bases from J, the junction kept 6 bases outside the gene matches. Germline loops: CDR1 DFQATT, CDR2 SNEGSKA (reference sequence). In DNA, the CDR3 is TGCAGTGCAAATCTAGCGGGGGGGGCAGAGACCCAGTACTTC. It yields the protein CSANLAGGAETQYF.

This clonotype came up a few times. V gene TRBV11-2 combines with J gene TRBJ2-5; tentatively, D is TRBD2 (6 bases). Germline V gene sequence: CDR1 SGHAT, CDR2 FQNNGV. The ends were cut back, 5 bases at V and 1 base at J, with 14 bases in the middle. This CDR3 is 15 amino acids long. CDR3 bases: TGTGCCAGCAGCGTCCCGGGCGGGACCCAAGAGACCCAGTACTTC. This codes for CASSVPGGTQETQYF. Full variable domain (remainder filled in from reference TRBV11-2 and TRBJ2-5): EAGVAQSPRYKIIEKRQSVAFWCNPISGHATLYWYQQILGQGPKLLIQFQNNGVVDDSQLPKDRFSAERLKGVDSTLKIQPAKLEDSAVYLCASSVPGGTQETQYFGPGTRLLVL.

This clonotype came up a few times. The chain uses TRBV5-4 and TRBJ2-3, with 7 bases fitting TRBD2. There are 13 residues in the CDR3. The V gene's germline CDR1 is SGHNT and CDR2 YYREEE (reference sequence). V lost 4 bases and J lost 6; bases outside the gene matches: 5. In DNA, the CDR3 is TGTGCCAGCAGCACCGGACTAGGGGATACGCAGTATTTT. It yields the protein CASSTGLGDTQYF.

This clonotype was seen only a few times. The chain combines TRBV9 with TRBJ2-1, with 7 bases that match TRBD2. This CDR3 is built from 17 residues. Germline CDR1 and CDR2: SGDLS and YYNGEE. The junction had 13 bases not matched to a gene; V was cut back by 3 bases and J by 4 bases. In DNA form, the CDR3 reads TGTGCCAGCAGCGCCCCTCTTTCTGGGCGGGGGTACAATGAGCAGTTCTTC. Its protein product is CASSAPLSGRGYNEQFF.

This clonotype was seen repeatedly, ten times or more. V and J are TRBV5-1 and TRBJ1-1; D is ambiguous. The germline V and J ends were trimmed by 4 bases and 1 base, with 14 bases remaining between them. The germline gives CDR1 SGHRS, CDR2 YFSETQ. The CDR3 has 15 amino acids. Here the CDR3 reads CASSRTRTENTEAFF. The DNA of the CDR3 is TGCGCCAGCAGCCGCACTAGGACGGAGAACACTGAAGCTTTCTTT.